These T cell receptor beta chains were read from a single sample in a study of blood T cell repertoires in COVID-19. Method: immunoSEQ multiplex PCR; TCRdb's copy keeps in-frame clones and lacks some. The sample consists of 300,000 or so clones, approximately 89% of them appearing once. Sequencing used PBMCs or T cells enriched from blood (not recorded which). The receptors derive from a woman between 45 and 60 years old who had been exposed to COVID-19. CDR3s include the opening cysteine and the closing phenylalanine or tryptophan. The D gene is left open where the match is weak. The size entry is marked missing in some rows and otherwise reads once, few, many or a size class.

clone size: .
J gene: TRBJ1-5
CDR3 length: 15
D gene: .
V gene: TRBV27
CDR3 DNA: TGTGCCAGCAGTTTCCGGGGGTCTAGCAATCAGCCCCAGCATTTT
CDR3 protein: CASSFRGSSNQPQHF

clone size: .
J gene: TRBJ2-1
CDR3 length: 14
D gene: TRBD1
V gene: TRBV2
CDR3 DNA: TGTGCCAGCAGCCGGGACAGGGGAGGAAATGAGCAGTTCTTC
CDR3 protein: CASSRDRGGNEQFF

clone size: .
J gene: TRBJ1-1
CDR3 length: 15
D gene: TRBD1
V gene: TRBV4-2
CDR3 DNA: TGTGCCAGCAGCCAAGCTGAGGGGGCGCGAACTGAAGCTTTCTTT
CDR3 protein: CASSQAEGARTEAFF

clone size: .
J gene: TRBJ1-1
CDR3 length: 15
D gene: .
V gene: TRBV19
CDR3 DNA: TGTGCCAGTAGTATGTCTAATCGTATGAACACTGAAGCTTTCTTT
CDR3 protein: CASSMSNRMNTEAFF

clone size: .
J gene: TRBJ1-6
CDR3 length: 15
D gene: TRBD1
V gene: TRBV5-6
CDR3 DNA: TGTGCCAGCAGCCTTCCGGGACAGGGAGGTTCACCCCTCCACTTT
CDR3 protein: CASSLPGQGGSPLHF

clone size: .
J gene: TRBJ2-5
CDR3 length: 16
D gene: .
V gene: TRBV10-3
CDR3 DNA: TGTGCCATCAGTGAGACAGGCTCTCTGACAAAAGAGACCCAGTACTTC
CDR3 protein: CAISETGSLTKETQYF

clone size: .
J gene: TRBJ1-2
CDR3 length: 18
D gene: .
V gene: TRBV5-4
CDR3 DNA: TGTGCCAGCAGCCGGGACGGACAGATGAAGCTTCTATACTATGGCTACACCTTC
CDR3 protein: CASSRDGQMKLLYYGYTF

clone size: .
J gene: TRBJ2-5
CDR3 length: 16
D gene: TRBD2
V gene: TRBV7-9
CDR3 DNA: TGTGCCAGCAGCCGGACTCCGGGACTAGGGGTGGAGACCCAGTACTTC
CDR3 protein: CASSRTPGLGVETQYF

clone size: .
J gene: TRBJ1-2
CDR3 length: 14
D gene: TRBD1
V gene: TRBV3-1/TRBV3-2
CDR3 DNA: TGTGCCAGCAGCCCCCGACAGGGGGCGGCTGGCTACACCTTC
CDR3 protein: CASSPRQGAAGYTF

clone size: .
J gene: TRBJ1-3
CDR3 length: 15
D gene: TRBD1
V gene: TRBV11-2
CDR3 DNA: TGTGCCAGCAGCCGGGACAGGGGGTCTGGAAACACCATATATTTT
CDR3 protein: CASSRDRGSGNTIYF

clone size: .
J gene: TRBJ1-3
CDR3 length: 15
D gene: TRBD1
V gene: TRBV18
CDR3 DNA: TGTGCCAGCTCACCACCAGGAGGGGGCGAGAACACCATATATTTT
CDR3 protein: CASSPPGGGENTIYF

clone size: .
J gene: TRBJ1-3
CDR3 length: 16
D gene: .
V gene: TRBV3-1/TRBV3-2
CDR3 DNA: TGTGCCAGCAGCCTTGGGGGACAATCTGCTGGAAACACCATATATTTT
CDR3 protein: CASSLGGQSAGNTIYF

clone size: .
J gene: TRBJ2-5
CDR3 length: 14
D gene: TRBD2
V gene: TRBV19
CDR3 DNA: TGTGCCAGTAGTATCACGGGGGGCCAAGAGACCCAGTACTTC
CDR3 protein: CASSITGGQETQYF

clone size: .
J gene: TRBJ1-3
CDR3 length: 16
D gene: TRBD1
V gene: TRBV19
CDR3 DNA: TGTGCCAGTAGTACCTCAGGGGGTAGCTCTGGAAACACCATATATTTT
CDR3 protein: CASSTSGGSSGNTIYF

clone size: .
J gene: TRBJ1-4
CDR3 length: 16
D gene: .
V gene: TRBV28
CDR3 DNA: TGTGCCAGCAGTTTCGGGGTGGGCGCAACTAATGAAAAACTGTTTTTT
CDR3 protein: CASSFGVGATNEKLFF

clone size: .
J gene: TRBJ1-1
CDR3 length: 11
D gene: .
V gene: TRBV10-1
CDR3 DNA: TGCGCCGGGCGACAGAGCGGGGAAGCTTTCTTT
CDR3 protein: CAGRQSGEAFF

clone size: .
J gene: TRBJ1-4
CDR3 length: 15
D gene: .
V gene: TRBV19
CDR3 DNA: TGTGCCAGCAACGACCCAGGGGCAACTAATGAAAAACTGTTTTTT
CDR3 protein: CASNDPGATNEKLFF

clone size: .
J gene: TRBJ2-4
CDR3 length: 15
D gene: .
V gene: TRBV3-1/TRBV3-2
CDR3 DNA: TGTGCCAGCAGCCATCCAGAGGCAAACAAAAACATTCAGTACTTC
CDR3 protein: CASSHPEANKNIQYF

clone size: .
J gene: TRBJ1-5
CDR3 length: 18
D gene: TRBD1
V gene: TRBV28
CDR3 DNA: TGTGCCAGCAGTCTACCTGGACAGGGGTTTGGGAGCAATCAGCCCCAGCATTTT
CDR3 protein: CASSLPGQGFGSNQPQHF

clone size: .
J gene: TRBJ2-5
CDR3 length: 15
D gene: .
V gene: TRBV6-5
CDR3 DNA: TGTGCCAGCAGTTACTCGAGGAGGGGGGGTGAGACCCAGTACTTC
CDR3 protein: CASSYSRRGGETQYF

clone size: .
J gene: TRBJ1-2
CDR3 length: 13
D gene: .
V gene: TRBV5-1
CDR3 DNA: TGCGCCAGCAGCGACGGACAGTACTATGGCTACACCTTC
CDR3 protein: CASSDGQYYGYTF

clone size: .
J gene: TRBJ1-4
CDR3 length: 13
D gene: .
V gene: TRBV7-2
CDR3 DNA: TGTGCCAGCAGCCTCGGACAAATTGAAAAACTGTTTTTT
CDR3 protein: CASSLGQIEKLFF

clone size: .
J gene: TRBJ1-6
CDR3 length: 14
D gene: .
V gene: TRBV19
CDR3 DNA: TGTGCCAGTACAGGTGGTTCCTATAATTCACCCCTCCACTTT
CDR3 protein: CASTGGSYNSPLHF

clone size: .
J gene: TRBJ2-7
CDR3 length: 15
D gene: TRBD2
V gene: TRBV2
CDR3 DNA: TGTGCCAGCAGCCTGACCGGGACTAGCTCCTACGAGCAGTACTTC
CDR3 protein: CASSLTGTSSYEQYF

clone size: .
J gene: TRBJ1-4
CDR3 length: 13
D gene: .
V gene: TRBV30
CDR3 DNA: TGTGCCTGGAGTAGGGGAGGTTTTGAAAAACTGTTTTTT
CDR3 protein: CAWSRGGFEKLFF

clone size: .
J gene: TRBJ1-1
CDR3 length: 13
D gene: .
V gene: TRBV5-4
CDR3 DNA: TGTGCCAGCAGCTATCTAGGGGATACTGAAGCTTTCTTT
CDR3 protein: CASSYLGDTEAFF

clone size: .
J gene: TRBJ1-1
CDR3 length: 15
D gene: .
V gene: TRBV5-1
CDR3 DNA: TGCGCCAGCAGCTTGAACGGAGAAATGAACACTGAAGCTTTCTTT
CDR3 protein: CASSLNGEMNTEAFF

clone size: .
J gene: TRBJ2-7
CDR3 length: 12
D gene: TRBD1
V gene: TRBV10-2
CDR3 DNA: TGCGCCAGCAGTGGACAGGGCTACGAGCAGTACTTC
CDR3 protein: CASSGQGYEQYF

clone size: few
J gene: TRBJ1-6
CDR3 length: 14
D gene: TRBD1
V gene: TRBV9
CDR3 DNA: TGTGCCAGCAGTGGACAGGTGAATAATTCACCCCTCCACTTT
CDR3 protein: CASSGQVNNSPLHF

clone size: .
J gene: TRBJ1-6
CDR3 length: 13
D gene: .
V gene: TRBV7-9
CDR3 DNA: TGTGCCAGCTTACAGGGCTATAATTCACCCCTCCACTTT
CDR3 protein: CASLQGYNSPLHF

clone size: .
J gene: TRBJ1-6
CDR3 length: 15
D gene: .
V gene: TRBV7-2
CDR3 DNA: TGTGCCAGCAGCTTAGAAAGGAGGGTGGGCTCACCCCTCCACTTT
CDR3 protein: CASSLERRVGSPLHF

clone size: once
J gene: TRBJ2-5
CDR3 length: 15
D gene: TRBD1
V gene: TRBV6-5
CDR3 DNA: TGTGCCAGCGGTAGACAGGGGGCGCCGGGAGAGACCCAGTACTTC
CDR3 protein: CASGRQGAPGETQYF

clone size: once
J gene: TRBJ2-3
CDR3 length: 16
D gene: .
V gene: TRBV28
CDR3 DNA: TGTGCCAGCAGTTTTAATTTGGCGGAGAGGGCAGATACGCAGTATTTT
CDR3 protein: CASSFNLAERADTQYF

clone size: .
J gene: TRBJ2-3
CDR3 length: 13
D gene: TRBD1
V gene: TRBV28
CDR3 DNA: TGTGCCAGCCAGAGACAGGGAAGAGATACGCAGTATTTT
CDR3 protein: CASQRQGRDTQYF

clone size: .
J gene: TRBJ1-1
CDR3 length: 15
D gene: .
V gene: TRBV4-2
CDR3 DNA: TGTGCCAGCAGCCAACCCGAGCGGGGACACACTGAAGCTTTCTTT
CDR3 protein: CASSQPERGHTEAFF

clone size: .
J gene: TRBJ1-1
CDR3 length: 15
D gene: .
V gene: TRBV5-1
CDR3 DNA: TGCGCCAGCAGCTTGGAGGGACTGGGGCAGAGTGAAGCTTTCTTT
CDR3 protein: CASSLEGLGQSEAFF

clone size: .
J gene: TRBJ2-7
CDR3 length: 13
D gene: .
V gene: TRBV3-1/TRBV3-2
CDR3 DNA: TGTGCCAGCAGCCAAGATTTGCGGGGCGAGCAGTACTTC
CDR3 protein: CASSQDLRGEQYF

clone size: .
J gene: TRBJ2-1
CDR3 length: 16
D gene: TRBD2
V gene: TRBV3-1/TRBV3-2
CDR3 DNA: TGTGCCAGCAGCCAAGATAGGCGGGGGGGCCACAATGAGCAGTTCTTC
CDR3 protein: CASSQDRRGGHNEQFF

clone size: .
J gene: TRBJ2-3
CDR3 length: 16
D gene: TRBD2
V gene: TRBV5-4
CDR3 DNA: TGTGCCAGCAGCTTGGGGGCGGGGGGCCGTCCAGATACGCAGTATTTT
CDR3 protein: CASSLGAGGRPDTQYF

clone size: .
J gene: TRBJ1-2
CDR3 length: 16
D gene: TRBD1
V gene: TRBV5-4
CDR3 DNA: TGTGCCAGCAGCCTGGAGTTTGGCAGGGGGGACTATGGCTACACCTTC
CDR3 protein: CASSLEFGRGDYGYTF

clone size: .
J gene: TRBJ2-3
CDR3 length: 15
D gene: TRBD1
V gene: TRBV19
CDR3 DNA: TGTGCCAGTAGGGGGGCGGACAGGGTTCAAGATACGCAGTATTTT
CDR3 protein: CASRGADRVQDTQYF

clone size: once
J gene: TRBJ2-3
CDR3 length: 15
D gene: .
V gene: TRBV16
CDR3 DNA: TGTGCCAGCAGCCAATCTCCTACTCCCACAGATACGCAGTATTTT
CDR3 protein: CASSQSPTPTDTQYF